This T cell receptor (beta chain) comes out of a study of T-cell memory formation after mild COVID-19. Notes on the study in general: CD8+ contracting clones occupied EMRA, while CD4+ ones occupied mainly CM and EM. Some SARS-CoV-2-responding clones were already detected in memory before infection.

TCRdb re-analysed the 5' RACE reads in MiXCR, keeping a single row per CDR3 protein. In the table there are approximately 290,000 distinct CDR3 sequences, around 8% of which are singletons. This clonotype has more than one count but fewer than ten. Its antigen remains unidentified. The CDR3 is 15 amino acids. The V and J ends lost 3 bases and 7 bases respectively, with 16 bases between them. The germline CDR1 and CDR2 sequences are SGDLS and YYNGEE. J is TRBJ1-4 and V is TRBV9; possibly TRBD1 for D (5 bases). Sequencing was performed on PBMCs or a T cell subset sorted from them (not recorded which). The receptor's source is a young man who had mild COVID-19 (a few samples of this study predate the infection). Cell type and time point are not known. This CDR3 reads CASSALEGRTEKLFF. DNA of the CDR3: TGTGCCAGCAGCGCACTTGAGGGGAGGACTGAAAAACTGTTTTTT.